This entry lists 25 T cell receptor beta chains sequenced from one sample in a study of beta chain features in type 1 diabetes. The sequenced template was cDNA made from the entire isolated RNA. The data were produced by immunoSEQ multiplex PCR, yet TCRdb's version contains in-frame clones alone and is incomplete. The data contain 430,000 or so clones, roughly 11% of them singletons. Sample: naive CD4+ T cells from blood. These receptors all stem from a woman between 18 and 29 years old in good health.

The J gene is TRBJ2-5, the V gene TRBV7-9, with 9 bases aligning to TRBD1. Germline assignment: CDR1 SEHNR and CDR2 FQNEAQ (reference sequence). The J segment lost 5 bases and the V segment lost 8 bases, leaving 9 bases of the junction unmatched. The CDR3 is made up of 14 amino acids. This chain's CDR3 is CASGEGTGQETQYF. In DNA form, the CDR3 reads TGTGCCAGCGGCGAAGGGACAGGGCAGGAGACCCAGTACTTC.

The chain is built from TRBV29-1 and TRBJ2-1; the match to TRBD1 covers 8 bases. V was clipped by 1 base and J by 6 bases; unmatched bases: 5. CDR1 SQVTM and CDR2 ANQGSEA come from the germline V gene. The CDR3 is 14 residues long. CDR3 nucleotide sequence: TGCAGCGTTGAAGGCGGACAGGGCTCCAATGAGCAGTTCTTC. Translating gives CSVEGGQGSNEQFF.

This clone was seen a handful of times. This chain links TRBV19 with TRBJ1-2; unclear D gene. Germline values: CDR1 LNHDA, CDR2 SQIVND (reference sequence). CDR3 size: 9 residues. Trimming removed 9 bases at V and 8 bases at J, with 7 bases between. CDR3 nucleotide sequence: TGTGCCAGCAACCTCGGCTACACCTTC. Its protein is CASNLGYTF.

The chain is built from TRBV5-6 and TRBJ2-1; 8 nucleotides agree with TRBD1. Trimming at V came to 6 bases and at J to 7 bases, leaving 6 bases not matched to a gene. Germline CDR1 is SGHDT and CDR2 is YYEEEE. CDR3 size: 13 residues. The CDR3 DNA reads TGTGCCAGCAACCAGCAGGGGGCGAATGAGCAGTTCTTC. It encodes CASNQQGANEQFF.

Written as DNA, the CDR3 is TGTGCCAGCAGCTCCTTTAGGGAGCGGGGCACCGGGGAGCTGTTTTTT. This encodes CASSSFRERGTGELFF. The chain has TRBV7-9 and TRBJ2-2; 7 bases match TRBD2. CDR1 is SEHNR and CDR2 is FQNEAQ in the germline V gene (reference sequence). The J segment lost 4 bases and the V segment lost 4 bases, leaving 9 bases of the junction unmatched. The CDR3 is 16 residues long. The variable domain in full, completed from reference TRBV7-9 and TRBJ2-2, reads DTGVSQNPRHKITKRGQNVTFRCDPISEHNRLYWYRQTLGQGPEFLTYFQNEAQLEKSRLLSDRFSAERPKGSFSTLEIQRTEQGDSAMYLCASSSFRERGTGELFFGEGSRLTVL.

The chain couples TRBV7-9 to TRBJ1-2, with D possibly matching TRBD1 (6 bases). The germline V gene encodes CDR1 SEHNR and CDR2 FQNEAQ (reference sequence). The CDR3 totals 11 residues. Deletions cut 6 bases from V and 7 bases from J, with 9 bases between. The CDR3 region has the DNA TGTGCCAGCAGTACGGACAGTGGCTACACCTTC. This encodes CASSTDSGYTF.

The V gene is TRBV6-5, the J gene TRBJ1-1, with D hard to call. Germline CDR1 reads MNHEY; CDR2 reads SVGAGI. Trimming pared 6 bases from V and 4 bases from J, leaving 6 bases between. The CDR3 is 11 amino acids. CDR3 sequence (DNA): TGTGCCAGCAGATGGGCCACTGAAGCTTTCTTT. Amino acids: CASRWATEAFF.

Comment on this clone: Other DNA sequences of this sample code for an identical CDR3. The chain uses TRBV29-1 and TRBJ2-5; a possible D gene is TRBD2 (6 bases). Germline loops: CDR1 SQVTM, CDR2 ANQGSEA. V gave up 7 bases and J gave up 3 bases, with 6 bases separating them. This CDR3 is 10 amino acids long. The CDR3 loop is CSGGKETQYF. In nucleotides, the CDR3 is TGCAGCGGCGGGAAAGAGACCCAGTACTTC.

The CDR3 sequence: CASSFGPPGETQYF. CDR3 nucleotide sequence: TGTGCCAGCAGCTTCGGACCACCCGGGGAGACCCAGTACTTC. The rearrangement links TRBV7-9 to TRBJ2-5; D is unclear. The germline V and J ends were trimmed by 3 bases and 5 bases, with 13 bases remaining between them. Germline V gene data show CDR1 as SEHNR and CDR2 as FQNEAQ (reference sequence). This CDR3 contains 14 residues.

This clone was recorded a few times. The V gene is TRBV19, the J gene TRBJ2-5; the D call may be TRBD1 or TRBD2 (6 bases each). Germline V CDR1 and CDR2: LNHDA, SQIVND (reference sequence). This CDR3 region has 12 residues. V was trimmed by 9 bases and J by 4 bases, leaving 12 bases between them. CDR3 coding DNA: TGTGCCAGCAGCCGGGGGCGAGAGACCCAGTACTTC. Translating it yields CASSRGRETQYF.

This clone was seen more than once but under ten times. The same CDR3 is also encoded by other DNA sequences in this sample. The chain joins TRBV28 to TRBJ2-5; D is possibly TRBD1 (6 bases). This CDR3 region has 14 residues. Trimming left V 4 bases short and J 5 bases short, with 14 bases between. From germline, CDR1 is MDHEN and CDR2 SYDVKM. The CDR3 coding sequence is TGTGCCAGCAGTTCAGGCCAGGGGACGGAGACCCAGTACTTC. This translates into CASSSGQGTETQYF.

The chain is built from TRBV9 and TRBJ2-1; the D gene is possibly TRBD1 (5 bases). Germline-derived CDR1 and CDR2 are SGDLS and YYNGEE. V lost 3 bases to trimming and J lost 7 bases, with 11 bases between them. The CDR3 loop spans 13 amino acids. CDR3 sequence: CASSAQGRNEQFF. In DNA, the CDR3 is TGTGCCAGCAGCGCTCAGGGTAGGAATGAGCAGTTCTTC.

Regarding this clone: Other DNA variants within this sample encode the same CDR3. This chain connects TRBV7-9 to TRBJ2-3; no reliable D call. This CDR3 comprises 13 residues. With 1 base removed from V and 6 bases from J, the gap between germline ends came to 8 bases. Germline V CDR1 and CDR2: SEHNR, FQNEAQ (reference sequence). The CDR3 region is CASSLGAADTQYF. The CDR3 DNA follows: TGTGCCAGCAGCTTAGGGGCGGCCGATACGCAGTATTTT.

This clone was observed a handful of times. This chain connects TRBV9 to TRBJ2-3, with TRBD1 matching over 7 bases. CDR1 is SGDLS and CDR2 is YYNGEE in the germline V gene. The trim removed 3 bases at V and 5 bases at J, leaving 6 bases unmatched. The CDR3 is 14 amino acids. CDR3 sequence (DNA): TGTGCCAGCAGCGCCCGACAGGGCGGAGATACGCAGTATTTT. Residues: CASSARQGGDTQYF. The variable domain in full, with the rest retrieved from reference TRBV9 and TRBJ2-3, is DSGVTQTPKHLITATGQRVTLRCSPRSGDLSVYWYQQSLDQGLQFLIQYYNGEERAKGNILERFSAQQFPDLHSELNLSSLELGDSALYFCASSARQGGDTQYFGPGTRLTVL.

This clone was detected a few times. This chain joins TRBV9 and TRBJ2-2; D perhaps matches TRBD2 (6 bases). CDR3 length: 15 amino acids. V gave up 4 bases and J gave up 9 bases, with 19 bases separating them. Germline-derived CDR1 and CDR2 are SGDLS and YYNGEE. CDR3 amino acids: CASSPRLEASRELFF. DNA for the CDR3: TGTGCCAGCAGCCCCCGACTAGAAGCGTCTCGGGAGCTGTTTTTT.

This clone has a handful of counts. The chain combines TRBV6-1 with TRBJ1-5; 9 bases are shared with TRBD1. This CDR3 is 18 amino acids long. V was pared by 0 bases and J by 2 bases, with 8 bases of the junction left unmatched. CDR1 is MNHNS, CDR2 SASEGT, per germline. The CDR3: CASSEALDRGLGNQPQHF. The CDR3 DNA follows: TGTGCCAGCAGTGAAGCGTTGGACAGGGGCTTAGGCAATCAGCCCCAGCATTTT.

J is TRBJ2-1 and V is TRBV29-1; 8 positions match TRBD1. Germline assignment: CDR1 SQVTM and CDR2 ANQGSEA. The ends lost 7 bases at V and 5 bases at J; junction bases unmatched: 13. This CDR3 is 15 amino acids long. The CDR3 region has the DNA TGCAGCGCCCCACGTGAGGGACAGGTCAACAATGAGCAGTTCTTC. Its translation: CSAPREGQVNNEQFF.

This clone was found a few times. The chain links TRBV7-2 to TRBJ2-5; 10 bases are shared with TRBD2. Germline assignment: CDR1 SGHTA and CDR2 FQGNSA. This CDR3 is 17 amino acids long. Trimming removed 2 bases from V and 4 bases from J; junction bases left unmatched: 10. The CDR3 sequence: CASSLPLAGRLRETQYF. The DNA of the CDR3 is TGTGCCAGCAGCTTACCACTAGCGGGGAGGTTGAGAGAGACCCAGTACTTC. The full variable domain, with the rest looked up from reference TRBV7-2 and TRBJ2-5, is GAGVSQSPSNKVTEKGKDVELRCDPISGHTALYWYRQSLGQGLEFLIYFQGNSAPDKSGLPSDRFSAERTGGSVSTLTIQRTQQEDSAVYLCASSLPLAGRLRETQYFGPGTRLLVL.

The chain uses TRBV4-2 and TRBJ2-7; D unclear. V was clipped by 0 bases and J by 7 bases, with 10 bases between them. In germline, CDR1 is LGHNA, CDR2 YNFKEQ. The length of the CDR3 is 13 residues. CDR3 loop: CASSQESREEQYF. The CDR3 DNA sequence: TGTGCCAGCAGCCAAGAGAGCAGAGAGGAGCAGTACTTC.

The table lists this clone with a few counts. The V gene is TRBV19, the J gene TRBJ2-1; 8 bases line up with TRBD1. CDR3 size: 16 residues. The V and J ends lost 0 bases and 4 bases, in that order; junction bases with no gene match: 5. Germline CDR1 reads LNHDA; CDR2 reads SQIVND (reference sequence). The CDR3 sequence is CASSIEYRGAYNEQFF. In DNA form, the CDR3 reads TGTGCCAGTAGTATAGAGTACAGGGGGGCTTACAATGAGCAGTTCTTC.

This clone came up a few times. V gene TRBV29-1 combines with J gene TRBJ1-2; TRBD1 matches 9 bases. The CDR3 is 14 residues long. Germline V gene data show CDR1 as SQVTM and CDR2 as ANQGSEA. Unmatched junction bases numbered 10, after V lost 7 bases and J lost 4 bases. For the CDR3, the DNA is TGCAGCGCCAGCCTGTGGACAGGGGCCTATGGCTACACCTTC. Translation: CSASLWTGAYGYTF.

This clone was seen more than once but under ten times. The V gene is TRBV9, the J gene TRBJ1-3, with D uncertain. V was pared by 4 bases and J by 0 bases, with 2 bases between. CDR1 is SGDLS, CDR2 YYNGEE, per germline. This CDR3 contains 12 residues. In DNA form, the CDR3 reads TGTGCCAGCAGCTTCTCTGGAAACACCATATATTTT. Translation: CASSFSGNTIYF.

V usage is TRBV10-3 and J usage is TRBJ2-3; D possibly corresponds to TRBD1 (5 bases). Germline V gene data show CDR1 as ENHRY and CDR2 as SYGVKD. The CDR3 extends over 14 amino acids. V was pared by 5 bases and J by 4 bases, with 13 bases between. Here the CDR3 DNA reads TGTGCCATCAGTATACAGGCTTTACCAGATACGCAGTATTTT. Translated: CAISIQALPDTQYF.

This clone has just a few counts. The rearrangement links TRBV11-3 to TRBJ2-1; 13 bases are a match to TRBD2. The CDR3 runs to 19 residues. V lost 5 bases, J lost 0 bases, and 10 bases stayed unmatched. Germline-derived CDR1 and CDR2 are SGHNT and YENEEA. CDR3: CASSTGGLAGLSSYNEQFF. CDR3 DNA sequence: TGTGCCAGCAGCACAGGGGGACTAGCGGGACTTAGCTCCTACAATGAGCAGTTCTTC.

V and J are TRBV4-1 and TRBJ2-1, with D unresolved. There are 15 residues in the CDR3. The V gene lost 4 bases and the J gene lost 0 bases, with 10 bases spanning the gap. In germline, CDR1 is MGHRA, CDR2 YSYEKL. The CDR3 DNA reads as TGCGCCAGCAGCCGGATTGGTCCCTCCTACAATGAGCAGTTCTTC. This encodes CASSRIGPSYNEQFF.